This is a list of T cell receptor beta chains from one sample in a study of vaccination and CD4 T cells after COVID-19. Their antigen targets remain unknown. TCRdb passed the PCR reads through MiXCR, listing each CDR3 protein once. The table shows 15,000 to 20,000 distinct CDR3 sequences, with around three quarters occurring only once. The sample consisted of CD4+ T cells from blood, cultured in vitro. The receptors stem from a human donor who had recovered from COVID-19. Each CDR3 is given with its conserved first and last residue. D genes are given only for firm matches. Clone sizes are given selectively: once, few, many, or a class where the clone is expanded.

j_call clone_size cdr3_length d_call v_call cdr3_nt cdr3_aa
TRBJ2-5 once 17 NA TRBV28 TGTGCCAGCAGTACGTGGGCAGGAGGGTTAACTCAAGAGACCCAGTACTTC CASSTWAGGLTQETQYF
TRBJ2-7 few 10 NA TRBV20-1 TGCAGTGCTGGGGCCTACGAGCAGTACTTC CSAGAYEQYF
TRBJ2-7 NA 11 NA TRBV7-2 TGTGCTGCCGGGGCCTCCTACGAGCAGTACTTC CAAGASYEQYF
TRBJ1-6 medium-sized 16 NA TRBV7-2 TGTGCCAGCAGCATCCAGACCCGGGGGCATAATTCACCCCTCCACTTT CASSIQTRGHNSPLHF
TRBJ1-1 once 12 NA TRBV7-2 TGTGCCAGCAGCAAACCGGACAGTAAAGCTTTCTTT CASSKPDSKAFF
TRBJ2-4 NA 15 TRBD2 TRBV27 TGTGTCAGCAGTTTAGCGGGAGGAGGTTGGGGCATTCAGTACTTC CVSSLAGGGWGIQYF
TRBJ2-5 NA 16 TRBD2 TRBV5-1 TGCGCCAGCAGCACCGGACTAGCGGGAGGGGCAGAGACCCAGTACTTC CASSTGLAGGAETQYF
TRBJ1-1 few 13 TRBD1 TRBV20-1 TGCAGTGCCTTTCGGACAGGTAACACTGAAGCTTTCTTT CSAFRTGNTEAFF
TRBJ1-2 NA 17 TRBD1 TRBV7-2 TGTGCCAGCAGCACCCGGGACAGGGGATTAGCTAACTATGGCTACACCTTC CASSTRDRGLANYGYTF
TRBJ2-7 few 16 NA TRBV7-2 TGTGCCAGCAGCTTAAGGGGAACGGTCAGCAACTACGAGCAGTACTTC CASSLRGTVSNYEQYF
TRBJ2-5 NA 16 TRBD2 TRBV20-1 TGCAGTGCTAGTTTCTCGGGGGGTTACGGGTTGGAGACCCAGTACTTC CSASFSGGYGLETQYF
TRBJ1-2 NA 13 NA TRBV27 TGTGCCAGCAGTTTACCCACAGGGAGGGGCTACACCTTC CASSLPTGRGYTF
TRBJ1-1 NA 13 NA TRBV2 TGTGCCAGCAGTAATGACAGGAACACTGAAGCTTTCTTT CASSNDRNTEAFF
TRBJ2-1 NA 16 NA TRBV7-7 TGTGCCAGCAGCTCCGGTTGGGGGGGCGGCTACAATGAGCAGTTCTTC CASSSGWGGGYNEQFF
TRBJ1-5 NA 14 TRBD1 TRBV2 TGTGCCAGCAGGACAGGGGGCGCCGGACAGCCCCAGCATTTT CASRTGGAGQPQHF
TRBJ2-1 NA 15 NA TRBV7-2 TGTGCCAGCAGCCCAAGCGCGGAGCCTTACAATGAGCAGTTCTTC CASSPSAEPYNEQFF
TRBJ1-5 NA 14 NA TRBV20-1 TGCAGTGCTAGAGATAGGCTGGGCAATCAGCCCCAGCATTTT CSARDRLGNQPQHF
TRBJ2-1 NA 15 NA TRBV2 TGTGCCAGCAGTGAAGCGCGGGTGGGCCGGAGTGAGCAGTTCTTC CASSEARVGRSEQFF
TRBJ1-5 NA 21 NA TRBV20-1 TGCAGTGCTAGGGCTAAGAGAGTGAGGACACCAAAGGTTGTTAGCAATCAGCCCCAGCATTTT CSARAKRVRTPKVVSNQPQHF
TRBJ2-7 NA 14 NA TRBV10-1 TGCGCCAGCAGTGAGTCGACGGGGCACCACGAGCAGTACTTC CASSESTGHHEQYF
TRBJ2-7 NA 11 NA TRBV12-3/TRBV12-4 TGTGCCAGCAGAAAGGAAGGCGAGCAGTACTTC CASRKEGEQYF
TRBJ2-2 NA 12 NA TRBV24-1 TGTGCCACCTCGGCCAGAACCGGGGAGCTGTTTTTT CATSARTGELFF
TRBJ2-1 NA 15 TRBD2 TRBV6-2/TRBV6-3 TGTGCCAGCAGCAGGACTAGCGCTGCGGGGGATGAGCAGTTCTTC CASSRTSAAGDEQFF
TRBJ2-3 NA 14 NA TRBV24-1 TGTGCCACCAGTAGGAGAATCAGCACAGATACGCAGTATTTT CATSRRISTDTQYF
TRBJ1-1 NA 11 NA TRBV6-1 TGTGCCAGCACGGGGAGTCGCGAAGCTTTCTTT CASTGSREAFF
TRBJ2-2 few 16 TRBD1 TRBV6-2/TRBV6-3 TGTGCCAGCAGTGCGTATGGGACAGGGAACACCGGGGAGCTGTTTTTT CASSAYGTGNTGELFF
TRBJ1-2 few 11 NA TRBV6-1 TGTGCCAGCAACCGGGGTGCAGGCTACACCTTC CASNRGAGYTF
TRBJ2-5 NA 11 NA TRBV19 TGTGCCAGTAGTGCAAAAGAGACCCAGTACTTC CASSAKETQYF
TRBJ2-3 NA 13 NA TRBV27 TGTGCCAGCAGTTCCAGGGCGGGAGATACGCAGTATTTT CASSSRAGDTQYF
TRBJ1-2 NA 14 NA TRBV7-2 TGTGCCAGCAGCTTAGAAGGACAGTTCTATGGCTACACCTTC CASSLEGQFYGYTF
TRBJ1-5 NA 15 NA TRBV4-2 TGTGCCAGCAGCCAAGATCGCTCAGTTATCAAGCCCCAGCATTTT CASSQDRSVIKPQHF
TRBJ1-5 NA 14 NA TRBV19 TGTGCCAGTAGTATACGATTTAGCAATCAGCCCCAGCATTTT CASSIRFSNQPQHF
TRBJ1-5 few 15 NA TRBV20-1 TGCAGTGCTACACGGACGGATATTAGCAATCAGCCCCAGCATTTT CSATRTDISNQPQHF
TRBJ1-5 NA 14 NA TRBV11-2 TGTGCCAGCAGCCGCGGACAGCAGAATCAGCCCCAGCATTTT CASSRGQQNQPQHF
TRBJ1-3 NA 16 NA TRBV15 TGTGCCACCAGCAGAGATCGTCCAGGGTCAGGAAACACCATATATTTT CATSRDRPGSGNTIYF
TRBJ2-5 NA 17 NA TRBV6-2/TRBV6-3 TGTGCCAGCAGTTACTCTAGAGAGAGTGGGAGCAAGGAGACCCAGTACTTC CASSYSRESGSKETQYF
TRBJ1-1 NA 14 NA TRBV7-8 TGTGCCAGCAGCTTAGGTTTATTGAACACTGAAGCTTTCTTT CASSLGLLNTEAFF
TRBJ2-5 few 14 NA TRBV7-2 TGTGCCAGCACCATTAGACCTGCCCAAGAGACCCAGTACTTC CASTIRPAQETQYF
TRBJ2-7 NA 15 TRBD2 TRBV20-1 TGCAGTGCTAGAGATCGGCGAGCGGGAGGTCGCGAGCAGTACTTC CSARDRRAGGREQYF
TRBJ1-6 NA 15 NA TRBV5-4 TGTGCCAGCAGCCCGACAGGAACCTATAATTCACCCCTCCACTTT CASSPTGTYNSPLHF
TRBJ2-7 NA 14 NA TRBV6-1 TGTGCCAGCAAGCAAGGAAGGCCTTTTGACGAGCAGTACTTC CASKQGRPFDEQYF
TRBJ2-5 once 16 TRBD2 TRBV6-2/TRBV6-3 TGTGCCACCCATTTTGTCCTAGCGGGAGGGCAAGAGACCCAGTACTTC CATHFVLAGGQETQYF
TRBJ2-1 NA 11 NA TRBV7-9 TGTGCCAGCAGCTTATATTCCGAGCAGTTCTTC CASSLYSEQFF
TRBJ2-1 NA 15 TRBD2 TRBV19 TGTGCCAGTACAGGAGGACTAGTGGGATACAATGAGCAGTTCTTC CASTGGLVGYNEQFF
TRBJ2-3 NA 17 TRBD2 TRBV4-1 TGCGCCAGCAGCCAAGATAATGCACTAGCGGGAGGGGATACGCAGTATTTT CASSQDNALAGGDTQYF
TRBJ2-5 few 13 TRBD2 TRBV11-2 TGTGCCAGCAGAAGCGGGAGAGTGGAGACCCAGTACTTC CASRSGRVETQYF
TRBJ2-1 NA 13 NA TRBV20-1 TGCAGTGCTAGGAGGGGAGTAGACGGTGAGCAGTTCTTC CSARRGVDGEQFF
TRBJ1-6 NA 15 TRBD1 TRBV20-1 TGCAGTGCTAGAGTTTGGGACAGCAATAATTCACCCCTCCACTTT CSARVWDSNNSPLHF
TRBJ1-6 once 14 NA TRBV2 TGTGCCAGCAGGGGCGACAGTACAAATTCACCCCTCCACTTT CASRGDSTNSPLHF
TRBJ2-7 NA 11 NA TRBV19 TGTGCCAGTAGTGTCAGGAACGAGCAGTACTTC CASSVRNEQYF
TRBJ2-5 NA 15 TRBD2 TRBV20-1 TGCAGTGCTAGAGTACTAGCGGGAGGGCCGGAGACCCAGTACTTC CSARVLAGGPETQYF
TRBJ1-4 NA 16 NA TRBV15 TGTGCCACCAGCAGAGATCGCGGGGGGACTAATGAAAAACTGTTTTTT CATSRDRGGTNEKLFF
TRBJ2-2 NA 14 TRBD1 TRBV15 TGTGCCACCAGCAGGGACAGGGACACCGGGGAGCTGTTTTTT CATSRDRDTGELFF
TRBJ2-1 NA 15 TRBD2 TRBV7-9 TGTGCCAGCAGCTATGGACTAGCGGGAGTAGATGAGCAGTTCTTC CASSYGLAGVDEQFF
TRBJ2-2 NA 16 NA TRBV7-2 TGTGCCAGCAGCTTAGGCCACGGGACACACACCGGGGAGCTGTTTTTT CASSLGHGTHTGELFF
TRBJ2-2 NA 16 TRBD1 TRBV24-1 TGTGCCACCAGTGACCCTGACAGGGGGCGCGCCGGGGAGCTGTTTTTT CATSDPDRGRAGELFF